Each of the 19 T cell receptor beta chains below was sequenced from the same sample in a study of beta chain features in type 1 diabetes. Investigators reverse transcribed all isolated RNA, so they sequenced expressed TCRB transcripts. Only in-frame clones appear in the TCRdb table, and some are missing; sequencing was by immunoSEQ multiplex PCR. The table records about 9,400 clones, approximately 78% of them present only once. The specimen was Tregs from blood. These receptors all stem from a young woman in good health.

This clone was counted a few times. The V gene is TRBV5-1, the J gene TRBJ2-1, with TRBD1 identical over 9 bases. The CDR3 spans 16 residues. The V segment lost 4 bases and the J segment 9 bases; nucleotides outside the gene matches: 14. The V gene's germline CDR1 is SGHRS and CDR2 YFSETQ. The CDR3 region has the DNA TGCGCCAGCAGCATCGTCCCGGGACAGGGATCGGGTGAGCAGTTCTTC. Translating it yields CASSIVPGQGSGEQFF.

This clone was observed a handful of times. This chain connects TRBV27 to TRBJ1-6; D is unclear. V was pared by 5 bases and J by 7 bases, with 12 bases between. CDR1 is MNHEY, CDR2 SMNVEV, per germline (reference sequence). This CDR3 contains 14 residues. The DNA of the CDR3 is TGTGCCAGCAGTATCCACTTCAAGAATTCACCCCTCCACTTT. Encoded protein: CASSIHFKNSPLHF.

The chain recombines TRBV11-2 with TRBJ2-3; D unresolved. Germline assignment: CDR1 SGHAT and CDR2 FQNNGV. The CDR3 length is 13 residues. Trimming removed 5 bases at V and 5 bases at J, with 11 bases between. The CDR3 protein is CASSLLTLDTQYF. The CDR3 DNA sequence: TGTGCCAGCAGCCTACTGACTTTAGATACGCAGTATTTT.

CDR3 loop: CASSRRAVPNTEAFF. CDR3 nucleotides: TGTGCCAGCAGTCGCAGGGCAGTTCCGAACACTGAAGCTTTCTTT. The chain is built from TRBV27 and TRBJ1-1, with a weak D call TRBD1 (5 bases). The V end was cut by 5 bases, the J end by 1 base, with 14 bases between. Germline-derived CDR1 and CDR2 are MNHEY and SMNVEV (reference sequence). This CDR3 has 15 amino acids.

CDR3: CARRRPGVNTEAFF. In DNA form, the CDR3 reads TGTGCCCGAAGAAGACCGGGGGTGAACACTGAAGCTTTCTTT. The V gene is TRBV30, the J gene TRBJ1-1, with D perhaps TRBD1 (5 bases). The V end lost 8 bases, the J end lost 0 bases, and 16 bases lay between the germline ends. CDR3 length: 14 residues. CDR1 GTSNPN and CDR2 SVGIG come from the germline V gene (reference sequence).

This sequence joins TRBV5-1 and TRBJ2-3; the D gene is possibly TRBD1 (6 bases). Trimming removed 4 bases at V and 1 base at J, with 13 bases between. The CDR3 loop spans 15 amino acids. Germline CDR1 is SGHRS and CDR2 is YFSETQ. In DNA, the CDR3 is TGCGCCAGCAGCCCAGGGGACCCTCGCACAGATACGCAGTATTTT. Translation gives CASSPGDPRTDTQYF.

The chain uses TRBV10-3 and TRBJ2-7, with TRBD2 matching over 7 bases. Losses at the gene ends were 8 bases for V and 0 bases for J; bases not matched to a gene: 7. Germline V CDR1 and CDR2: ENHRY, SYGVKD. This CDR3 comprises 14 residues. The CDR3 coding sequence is TGTGCCATCGGGGAGCGCGGGAGCTCCTACGAGCAGTACTTC. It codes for CAIGERGSSYEQYF.

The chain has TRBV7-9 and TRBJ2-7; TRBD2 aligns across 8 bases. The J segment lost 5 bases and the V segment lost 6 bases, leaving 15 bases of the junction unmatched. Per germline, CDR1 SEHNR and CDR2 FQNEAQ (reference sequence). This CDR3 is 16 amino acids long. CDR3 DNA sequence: TGTGCCAGCAGTTCCTCGCCAGGGAGCGGGAGTGACGAGCAGTACTTC. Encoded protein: CASSSSPGSGSDEQYF.

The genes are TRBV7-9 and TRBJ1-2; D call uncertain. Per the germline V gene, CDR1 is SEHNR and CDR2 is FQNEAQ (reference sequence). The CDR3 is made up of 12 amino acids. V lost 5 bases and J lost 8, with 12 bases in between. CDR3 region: CASSLSSSGYTF. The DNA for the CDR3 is TGTGCCAGCAGCCTGTCGAGCTCCGGCTACACCTTC.

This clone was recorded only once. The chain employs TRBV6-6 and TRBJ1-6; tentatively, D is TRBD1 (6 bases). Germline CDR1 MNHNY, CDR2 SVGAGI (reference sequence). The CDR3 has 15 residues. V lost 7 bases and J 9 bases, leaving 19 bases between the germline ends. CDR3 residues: CASTPPGGPVSPLHF. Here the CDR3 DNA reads TGTGCCAGCACTCCCCCGGGGGGGCCGGTTTCACCCCTCCACTTT.

This chain's CDR3 is CASSPPSTGVGADTQYF. CDR3 bases: TGCGCCAGCAGCCCCCCGTCAACAGGGGTGGGCGCAGATACGCAGTATTTT. The chain uses TRBV5-1 and TRBJ2-3; TRBD1 matches 7 bases. The CDR3 is made up of 17 amino acids. CDR1 is SGHRS and CDR2 is YFSETQ in the germline V gene. The trim removed 4 bases at V and 4 bases at J, leaving 15 bases unmatched.

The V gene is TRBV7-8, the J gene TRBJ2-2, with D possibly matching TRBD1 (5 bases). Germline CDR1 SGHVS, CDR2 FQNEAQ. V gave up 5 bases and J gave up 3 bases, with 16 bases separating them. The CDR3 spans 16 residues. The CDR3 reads CASSLNQGADTGELFF. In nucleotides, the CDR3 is TGTGCCAGCAGCCTGAATCAAGGGGCGGACACCGGGGAGCTGTTTTTT.

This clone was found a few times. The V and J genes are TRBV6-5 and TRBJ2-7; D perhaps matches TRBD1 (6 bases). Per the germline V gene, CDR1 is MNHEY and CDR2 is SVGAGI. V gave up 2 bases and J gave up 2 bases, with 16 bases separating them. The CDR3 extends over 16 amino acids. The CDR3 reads CASSYLLGAGTYEQYF. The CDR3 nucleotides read TGTGCCAGCAGTTACCTATTGGGGGCCGGAACCTACGAGCAGTACTTC.

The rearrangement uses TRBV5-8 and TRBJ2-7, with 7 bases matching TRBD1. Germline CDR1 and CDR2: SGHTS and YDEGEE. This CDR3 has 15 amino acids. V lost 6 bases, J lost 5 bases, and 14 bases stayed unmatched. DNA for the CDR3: TGTGCCAGCACCACTGGACAGGCTTTCCATCACGAGCAGTACTTC. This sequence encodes CASTTGQAFHHEQYF.

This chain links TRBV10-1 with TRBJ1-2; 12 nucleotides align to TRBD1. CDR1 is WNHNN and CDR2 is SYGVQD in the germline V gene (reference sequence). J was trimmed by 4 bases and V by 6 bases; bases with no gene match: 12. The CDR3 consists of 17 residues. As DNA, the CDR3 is TGCGCCAGCAGCACCGGGACAGGGGGCGCGGGTGTCTATGGCTACACCTTC. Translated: CASSTGTGGAGVYGYTF.

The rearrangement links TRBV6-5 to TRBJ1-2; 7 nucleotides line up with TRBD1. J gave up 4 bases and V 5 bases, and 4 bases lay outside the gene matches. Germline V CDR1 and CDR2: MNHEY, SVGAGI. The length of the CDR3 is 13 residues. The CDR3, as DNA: TGTGCCAGCAGTCGAGGGGGCGCCTATGGCTACACCTTC. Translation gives CASSRGGAYGYTF.

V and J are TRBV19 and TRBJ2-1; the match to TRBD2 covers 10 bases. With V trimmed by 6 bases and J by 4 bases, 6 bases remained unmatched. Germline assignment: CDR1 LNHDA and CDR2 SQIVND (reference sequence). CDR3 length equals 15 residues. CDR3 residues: CASRTGTSVYNEQFF. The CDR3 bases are TGTGCCAGTAGAACCGGGACTAGCGTGTACAATGAGCAGTTCTTC.

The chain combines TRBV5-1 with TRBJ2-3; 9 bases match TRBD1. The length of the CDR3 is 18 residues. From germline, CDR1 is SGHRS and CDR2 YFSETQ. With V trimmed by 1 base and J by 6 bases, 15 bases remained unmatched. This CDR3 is CASSLFGTGSLERDTQYF. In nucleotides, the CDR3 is TGCGCCAGCAGCTTGTTCGGGACAGGGTCGTTAGAAAGGGATACGCAGTATTTT.

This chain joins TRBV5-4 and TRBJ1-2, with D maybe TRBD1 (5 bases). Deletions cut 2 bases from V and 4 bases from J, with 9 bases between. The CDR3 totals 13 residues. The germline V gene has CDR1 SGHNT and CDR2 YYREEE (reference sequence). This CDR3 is CASSLQVTYGYTF. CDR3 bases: TGTGCCAGCAGCTTACAGGTTACCTATGGCTACACCTTC.